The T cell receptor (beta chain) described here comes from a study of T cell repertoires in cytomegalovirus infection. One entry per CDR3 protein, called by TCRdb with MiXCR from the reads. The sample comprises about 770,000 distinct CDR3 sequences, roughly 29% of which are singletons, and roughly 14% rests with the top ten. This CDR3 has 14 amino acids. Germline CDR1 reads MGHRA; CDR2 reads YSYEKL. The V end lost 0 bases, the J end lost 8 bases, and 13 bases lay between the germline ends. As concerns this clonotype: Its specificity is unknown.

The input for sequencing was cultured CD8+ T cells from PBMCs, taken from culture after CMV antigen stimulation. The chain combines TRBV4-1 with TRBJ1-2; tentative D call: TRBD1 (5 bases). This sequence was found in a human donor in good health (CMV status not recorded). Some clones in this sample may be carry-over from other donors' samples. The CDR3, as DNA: TGCGCCAGCAGCCAAGATCAGGGAGTCTACGGCTACACCTTC. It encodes CASSQDQGVYGYTF.